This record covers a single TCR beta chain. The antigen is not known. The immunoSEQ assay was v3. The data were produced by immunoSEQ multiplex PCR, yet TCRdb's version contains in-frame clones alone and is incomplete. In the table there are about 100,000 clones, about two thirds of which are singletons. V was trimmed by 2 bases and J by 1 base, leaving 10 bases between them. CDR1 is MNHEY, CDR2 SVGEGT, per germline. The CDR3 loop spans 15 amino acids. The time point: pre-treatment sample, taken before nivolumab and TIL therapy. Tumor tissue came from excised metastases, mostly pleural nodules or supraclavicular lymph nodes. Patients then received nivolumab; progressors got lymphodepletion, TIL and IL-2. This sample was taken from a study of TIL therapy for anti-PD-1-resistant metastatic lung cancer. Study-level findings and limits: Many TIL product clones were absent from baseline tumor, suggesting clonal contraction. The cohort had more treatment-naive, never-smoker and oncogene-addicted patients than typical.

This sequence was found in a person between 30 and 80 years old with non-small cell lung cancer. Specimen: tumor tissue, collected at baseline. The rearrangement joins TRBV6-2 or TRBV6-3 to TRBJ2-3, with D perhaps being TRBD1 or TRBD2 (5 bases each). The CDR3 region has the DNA TGTGCCAGCAGTTACGAGGGACGGCGCACAGATACGCAGTATTTT. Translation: CASSYEGRRTDTQYF.